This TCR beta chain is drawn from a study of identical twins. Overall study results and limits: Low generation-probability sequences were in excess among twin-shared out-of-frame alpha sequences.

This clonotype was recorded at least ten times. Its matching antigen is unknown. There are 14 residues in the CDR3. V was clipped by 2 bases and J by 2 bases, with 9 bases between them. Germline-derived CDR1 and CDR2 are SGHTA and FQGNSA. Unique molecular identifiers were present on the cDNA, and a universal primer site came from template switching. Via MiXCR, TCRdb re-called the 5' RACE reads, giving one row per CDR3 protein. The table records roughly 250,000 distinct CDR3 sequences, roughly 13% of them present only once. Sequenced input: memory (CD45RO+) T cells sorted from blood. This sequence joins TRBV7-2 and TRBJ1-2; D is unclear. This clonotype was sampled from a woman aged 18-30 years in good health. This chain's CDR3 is CASSLWSGNYGYTF. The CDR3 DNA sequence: TGTGCCAGCAGCTTATGGTCCGGAAACTATGGCTACACCTTC.